The 10 T cell receptor beta chains below were found in one sample sequenced in a study of OX40 agonist ivuxolimab in advanced cancers. Produced via immunoSEQ multiplex PCR; TCRdb's table is partial and in-frame only. Of some 33,000 clones in the sample, under 85% are singletons; the top ten hold 9.5% to 15%. This sample comprised CD4+ or CD8+ T cells sorted from blood, obtained in a trial of the OX40 agonist ivuxolimab. Source of these receptors: an adult with an advanced solid tumor such as melanoma, head and neck, liver or kidney cancer.

V usage is TRBV6-1 and J usage is TRBJ1-1, with a tentative D call TRBD1 (5 bases). Trimming cost V 1 base and J 0 bases, with 9 bases left between them. Germline V gives CDR1 MNHNS, CDR2 SASEGT. The CDR3 runs 15 residues. This CDR3 is CASSEVTGLNTEAFF. The CDR3 DNA follows: TGTGCCAGCAGTGAAGTAACGGGACTGAACACTGAAGCTTTCTTT.

The chain employs TRBV21-1 and TRBJ1-3; the D call in the table, TRBD1, was not verified against the DNA. TRBV21-1 is shown as a pseudogene. CDR3 size: 15 residues. The CDR3 DNA reads TGTGCCAGCAGCACAACAGGGCGGGTGGGAAACACCATATATTTT. Amino acids: CASSTTGRVGNTIYF.

This clone occurred once. This chain joins TRBV15 and TRBJ1-4, with no clear D. V was trimmed by 0 bases and J by 12 bases, leaving 14 bases between them. Germline V gene sequence: CDR1 LNHNV, CDR2 YYDKDF (reference sequence). The CDR3 consists of 14 residues. The chain's CDR3 is CATSRELKETELFF. The CDR3 nucleotides read TGTGCCACCAGCAGAGAACTGAAAGAGACGGAACTGTTTTTT. Using reference TRBV15 and TRBJ1-4 for the parts outside the CDR3, the full variable domain is DAMVIQNPRYQVTQFGKPVTLSCSQTLNHNVMYWYQQKSSQAPKLLFHYYDKDFNNEADTPDNFQSRRPNTSFCFLDIRSPGLGDTAMYLCATSRELKETELFFGSGTQLSVL.

The chain recombines TRBV5-1 with TRBJ1-3; the D is unclear. Between the trimmed V and J ends, which lost 0 bases and 2 bases, there was a span of 6 bases. The length of the CDR3 is 14 residues. Germline CDR1 is SGHRS and CDR2 is YFSETQ. CDR3: CASSLEVTGNTIYF. CDR3 DNA sequence: TGCGCCAGCAGCTTGGAGGTCACTGGAAACACCATATATTTT.

V is TRBV4-2 and J is TRBJ1-1; D unresolved. This CDR3 is built from 16 residues. Germline lookup yields CDR1 LGHNA and CDR2 YNFKEQ. Trimming shortened V by 0 bases and J by 1 base, and 12 bases separated the two germline ends. Written as DNA, the CDR3 is TGTGCCAGCAGCCAAGAGTTAGCTTCGAGGAACACTGAAGCTTTCTTT. It encodes CASSQELASRNTEAFF.

This clone was seen only a few times. The genes are TRBV6-1 and TRBJ1-6; 9 bases are a match to TRBD1. This CDR3 is built from 15 residues. The V gene end was trimmed by 5 bases and the J gene end by 11 bases; junction bases not matched to a gene: 10. Germline V gene lookup returns CDR1 MNHNS and CDR2 SASEGT. DNA for the CDR3: TGTGCCAGCAGTTCCCCCGGGACAGGGTCCGCACCCCTCCACTTT. It codes for CASSSPGTGSAPLHF.

This clone has only a few counts. The chain is built from TRBV30 and TRBJ1-1; D remains ambiguous. This CDR3 contains 12 residues. Germline loops: CDR1 GTSNPN, CDR2 SVGIG (reference sequence). Trimming took off 0 bases at V and 1 base at J, with 3 bases between the two ends. DNA for the CDR3: TGTGCCTGGAGTGTAGGGAACACTGAAGCTTTCTTT. It yields the protein CAWSVGNTEAFF.

This clone came up a few times. The rearrangement uses TRBV6-6 and TRBJ1-1; D is ambiguous. Germline values: CDR1 MNHNY, CDR2 SVGAGI (reference sequence). The CDR3 sequence is 14 residues long. Trimming cost V 5 bases and J 1 base, with 11 bases left between them. CDR3 in DNA: TGTGCCAGCAGTCGAACGGACGGGAACACTGAAGCTTTCTTT. Translating it yields CASSRTDGNTEAFF.

The chain carries TRBV5-1 and TRBJ1-3, with D uncertain. CDR3 length: 15 residues. Germline CDR1 and CDR2: SGHRS and YFSETQ. V dropped 0 bases and J dropped 0 bases, with 7 bases sitting between them. The CDR3 region is CASSLGESSGNTIYF. CDR3 in DNA: TGCGCCAGCAGCTTGGGGGAGAGCTCTGGAAACACCATATATTTT.

The V gene is TRBV28, the J gene TRBJ2-7; weak D call: TRBD1 (5 bases). CDR1 MDHEN and CDR2 SYDVKM come from the germline V gene. The ends were cut back, 3 bases at V and 0 bases at J, with 15 bases in the middle. The CDR3 covers 16 residues. The CDR3 nucleotides read TGTGCCAGCAGTTTGGGCCTGGGGCAGAGCTCCTACGAGCAGTACTTC. Its translation: CASSLGLGQSSYEQYF.